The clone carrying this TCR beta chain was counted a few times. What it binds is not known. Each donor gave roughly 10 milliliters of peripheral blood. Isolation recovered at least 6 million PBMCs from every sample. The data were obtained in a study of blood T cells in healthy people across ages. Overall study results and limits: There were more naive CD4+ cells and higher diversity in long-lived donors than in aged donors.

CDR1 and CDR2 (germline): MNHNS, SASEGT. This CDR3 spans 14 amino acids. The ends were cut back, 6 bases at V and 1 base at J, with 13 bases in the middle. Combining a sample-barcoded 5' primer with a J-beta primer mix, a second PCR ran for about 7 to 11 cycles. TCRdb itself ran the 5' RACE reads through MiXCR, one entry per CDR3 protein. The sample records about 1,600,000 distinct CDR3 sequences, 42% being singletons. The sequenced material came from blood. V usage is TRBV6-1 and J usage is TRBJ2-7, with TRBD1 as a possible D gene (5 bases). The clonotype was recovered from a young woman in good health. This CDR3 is CASREWGSSYEQYF. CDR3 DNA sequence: TGTGCCAGCAGAGAATGGGGCAGTTCCTACGAGCAGTACTTC.